This T cell receptor (beta chain) was found in a study of siplizumab effects on memory and regulatory T cells. General study points: With siplizumab, cumulative frequency of CD4+ memory-derived alloreactive sequences dropped significantly. An assignable naive or memory phenotype was lacking in roughly 75-96% of proliferating CD4+ or CD8+ clones. Naive T cells apparently outstripped memory cells in diversity and seemed major alloresponse contributors.

On this clone itself: Its antigen remains unidentified.

CDR1 is SGHRS and CDR2 is YFSETQ in the germline V gene. V lost 4 bases and J lost 0, with 17 bases in between. The CDR3 has 17 residues. The repertoire was sequenced with immunoSEQ multiplex PCR; TCRdb's copy has only in-frame clones and lacks some. Of over 35,000 clones listed, about 90% are singletons. The sequenced sample was naive CD4+ T cells sorted from blood. The chain couples TRBV5-1 to TRBJ1-5, with D perhaps TRBD1 (5 bases). The sequence derives from a human donor in good health. CDR3 in amino acids: CASSPYTGPYSNQPQHF. CDR3 DNA sequence: TGCGCCAGCAGCCCGTATACAGGCCCGTATAGCAATCAGCCCCAGCATTTT.